One and the same sample provided the 21 T cell receptor beta chains below, sequenced in a study of blood T cell repertoires in COVID-19. Method: immunoSEQ multiplex PCR; TCRdb's copy keeps in-frame clones and lacks some. The sample carries about 82,000 clones, about 80% recorded once. Sequencing was carried out using peripheral blood. Receptors were obtained from a woman in her thirties or forties with active or convalescent COVID-19.

In this sample, this clone turned up a few times. The chain carries TRBV7-8 and TRBJ1-2; 10 positions match TRBD1. V was pared by 5 bases and J by 4 bases, with 1 base of the junction left unmatched. CDR1 is SGHVS, CDR2 FQNEAQ, per germline. The CDR3 covers 13 residues. CDR3 DNA: TGTGCCAGCAGCGGGACAGGGGTCTATGGCTACACCTTC. Protein sequence: CASSGTGVYGYTF.

The DNA for the CDR3 is TGTGCCAGCAGGGAACAGGGGGCTGGGACTGAAGCTTTCTTT. Protein: CASREQGAGTEAFF. The chain employs TRBV3-1 (or the pseudogene TRBV3-2) and TRBJ1-1; TRBD1 matches 9 bases. CDR3 length: 14 amino acids. The junction had 7 bases not matched to a gene; V was cut back by 6 bases and J by 5 bases. Germline values: CDR1 LGHDT, CDR2 YNNKEL (reference sequence).

The genes are TRBV12-3 or TRBV12-4 and TRBJ1-2, with D perhaps TRBD1 (6 bases). Trimming cost V 6 bases and J 3 bases, with 11 bases left between them. This CDR3 has 13 amino acids. The CDR3 DNA follows: TGTGCCAGCAGCCAACAGGGATACTATGGCTACACCTTC. Residues: CASSQQGYYGYTF.

This rearrangement joins TRBV7-8 to TRBJ2-7; TRBD1 matches 9 bases. Germline CDR1 is SGHVS and CDR2 is FQNEAQ. The trim removed 2 bases at V and 4 bases at J, leaving 6 bases unmatched. The CDR3 loop spans 15 amino acids. CDR3 sequence: CASSLPGTGKYEQYF. DNA of the CDR3: TGTGCCAGCAGCTTACCCGGGACAGGGAAGTACGAGCAGTACTTC.

The J gene is TRBJ2-3, the V gene TRBV18; 12 bases are shared with TRBD2. CDR3 length: 18 amino acids. V lost 4 bases and J lost 2; bases outside the gene matches: 10. The germline CDR1 and CDR2 sequences are KGHSH and LQKENI. CDR3 amino acids: CASSRLAGGLGATDTQYF. Written as DNA, the CDR3 is TGTGCCAGCTCACGCCTAGCGGGAGGGCTCGGGGCCACAGATACGCAGTATTTT.

This clone was seen a single time. J is TRBJ2-5 and V is TRBV10-3; D is unresolved. CDR1 is ENHRY, CDR2 SYGVKD, per germline. The CDR3 is 14 residues long. Trimming shortened V by 0 bases and J by 3 bases, and 8 bases separated the two germline ends. CDR3 DNA: TGTGCCATCAGTGAGTCGAGGCGTGAAGAGACCCAGTACTTC. Translated: CAISESRREETQYF.

This clone has more than one count but fewer than ten. The V and J genes are TRBV11-3 and TRBJ2-5, with 11 positions matching TRBD2. The CDR3 length is 17 residues. CDR1 SGHNT and CDR2 YENEEA come from the germline V gene. V dropped 4 bases and J dropped 4; count of bases not matched to a gene: 11. The CDR3 DNA follows: TGTGCCAGCAGCTCATCTACAACTAGCGGGGGAGGAGAGACCCAGTACTTC. This gives the protein CASSSSTTSGGGETQYF.

The CDR3 DNA reads TGTGCCAGCAGAAATGGCGGGGGATCTCAAGAGACCCAGTACTTC. Protein sequence: CASRNGGGSQETQYF. The V and J genes are TRBV21-1 and TRBJ2-5; the table gives TRBD2 as D, unverified against the DNA. TRBV21-1 constitutes a pseudogene. This CDR3 has 15 residues.

The chain couples TRBV5-6 to TRBJ1-2; D not resolved. Germline values: CDR1 SGHDT, CDR2 YYEEEE. V shed 4 bases and J shed 6 bases, with 16 bases lying between them. This CDR3 comprises 14 residues. The CDR3 loop reads CASSLLPVVDGYTF. CDR3 bases: TGTGCCAGCAGCCTACTTCCTGTTGTTGATGGCTACACCTTC. Using reference TRBV5-6 and TRBJ1-2 for the parts outside the CDR3, the full variable domain is DAGVTQSPTHLIKTRGQQVTLRCSPKSGHDTVSWYQQALGQGPQFIFQYYEEEERQRGNFPDRFSGHQFPNYSSELNVNALLLGDSALYLCASSLLPVVDGYTFGSGTRLTVV.

Judged by abundance, this clone is large. The chain has TRBV28 and TRBJ1-6; 9 bases line up with TRBD1. Germline CDR1 reads MDHEN; CDR2 reads SYDVKM. CDR3 length: 14 residues. V trimming: 6 bases; J trimming: 10 bases; junction bases outside the gene matches: 7. The CDR3 reads CASRPDRGSSPLHF. The CDR3 DNA follows: TGTGCCAGCAGGCCCGACAGGGGGAGCTCACCCCTCCACTTT.

The V gene is TRBV18, the J gene TRBJ2-3; 9 bases fit TRBD1. The length of the CDR3 is 16 residues. Germline values: CDR1 KGHSH, CDR2 LQKENI. The V segment lost 6 bases and the J segment 2 bases; nucleotides outside the gene matches: 9. DNA of the CDR3: TGTGCCAGCTCTCCCACAGGGGGCTCCAACACAGATACGCAGTATTTT. Its translation is CASSPTGGSNTDTQYF.

This sequence joins TRBV2 and TRBJ2-7; D remains ambiguous. The CDR3 extends over 13 amino acids. In germline, CDR1 is SNHLY, CDR2 FYNNEI. Trimming pared 8 bases from V and 1 base from J, leaving 12 bases between. CDR3 bases: TGTGCCAGCCTTCTTGCCAGTTCCTACGAGCAGTACTTC. It specifies CASLLASSYEQYF. Based on the CDR3 plus reference TRBV2 and TRBJ2-7, the full variable domain is EPEVTQTPSHQVTQMGQEVILRCVPISNHLYFYWYRQILGQKVEFLVSFYNNEISEKSEIFDDQFSVERPDGSNFTLKIRSTKLEDSAMYFCASLLASSYEQYFGPGTRLTVT.

The chain links TRBV28 to TRBJ2-2; D possibly corresponds to TRBD2 (5 bases). The V and J ends lost 10 bases and 2 bases respectively, with 20 bases between them. Germline values: CDR1 MDHEN, CDR2 SYDVKM. The CDR3 has 16 amino acids. CDR3 residues: CAISSMDLYNTGELFF. The CDR3 nucleotides read TGTGCCATCTCCTCCATGGACTTGTATAACACCGGGGAGCTGTTTTTT.

V usage is TRBV7-2 and J usage is TRBJ2-3; 9 bases are a match to TRBD2. The CDR3 contains 16 residues. V lost 1 base and J lost 2; bases outside the gene matches: 4. Germline loops: CDR1 SGHTA, CDR2 FQGNSA. The CDR3 region is CASSLGLAGFTDTQYF. The DNA for the CDR3 is TGTGCCAGCAGCTTAGGGCTAGCGGGGTTCACAGATACGCAGTATTTT.

The V gene is TRBV19, the J gene TRBJ1-6; 10 nucleotides agree with TRBD1. This CDR3 is built from 15 residues. V lost 4 bases to trimming and J lost 4 bases; unmatched junction nucleotides: 1. CDR1 is LNHDA and CDR2 is SQIVND in the germline V gene (reference sequence). CDR3 sequence: CASSTGQGYNSPLHF. CDR3 sequence (DNA): TGTGCCAGTAGTACGGGACAGGGGTATAATTCACCCCTCCACTTT.

The chain carries TRBV7-2 and TRBJ2-5; 10 bases align to TRBD2. Germline V lookup: CDR1 SGHTA, CDR2 FQGNSA. The junction had 4 bases not matched to a gene; V was cut back by 5 bases and J by 1 base. This CDR3 contains 15 residues. The DNA of the CDR3 is TGTGCCAGCAGCCCCTGGACTAGCGGCCAAGAGACCCAGTACTTC. Its translation is CASSPWTSGQETQYF.

V gene TRBV7-2 combines with J gene TRBJ2-7; D gene uncertain. This CDR3 spans 16 amino acids. V lost 0 bases and J 3 bases, leaving 15 bases between the germline ends. The germline V gene encodes CDR1 SGHTA and CDR2 FQGNSA. As DNA, the CDR3 is TGTGCCAGCAGCTTAGCGCGAAGCCCTCCCGGCTACGAGCAGTACTTC. It yields the protein CASSLARSPPGYEQYF. Looking up the rest from reference TRBV7-2 and TRBJ2-7 gives the full variable domain: GAGVSQSPSNKVTEKGKDVELRCDPISGHTALYWYRQSLGQGLEFLIYFQGNSAPDKSGLPSDRFSAERTGGSVSTLTIQRTQQEDSAVYLCASSLARSPPGYEQYFGPGTRLTVT.

The rearrangement joins TRBV6-4 to TRBJ2-1, with a weak D call TRBD2 (6 bases). V gave up 4 bases and J gave up 1 base, with 17 bases separating them. The germline V gene has CDR1 MRHNA and CDR2 SNTAGT. This CDR3 spans 17 amino acids. The CDR3 nucleotides are TGTGCCAGCAGTGCCCTAGGCCAGGAGGGGTCCTACAATGAGCAGTTCTTC. Its translation is CASSALGQEGSYNEQFF.

V usage is TRBV4-1 and J usage is TRBJ2-1, with 13 bases fitting TRBD2. The CDR3 consists of 16 residues. CDR1 is MGHRA and CDR2 is YSYEKL in the germline V gene. The J segment lost 8 bases and the V segment lost 1 base, leaving 5 bases of the junction unmatched. CDR3 DNA: TGCGCCAGCAGCCAAGGTCGGACTAGCGGGAGAGATGAGCAGTTCTTC. It encodes CASSQGRTSGRDEQFF.

The V call is TRBV7-3, the J call TRBJ2-1, with a weak D call TRBD2 (6 bases). V was shortened by 1 base and J by 6 bases, with 19 bases between the two germline ends. The CDR3 spans 17 residues. Germline CDR1 and CDR2: SGHTA and FQGTGA. CDR3 loop: CASSLNSGGITLNEQFF. In DNA, the CDR3 is TGTGCCAGCAGCTTAAACTCGGGCGGGATTACGCTCAATGAGCAGTTCTTC.

V gene TRBV4-2 combines with J gene TRBJ2-7; possibly TRBD1 for D (6 bases). V gave up 0 bases and J gave up 1 base, with 7 bases separating them. CDR3 length: 14 residues. Germline V CDR1 and CDR2: LGHNA, YNFKEQ. CDR3 coding DNA: TGTGCCAGCAGCCAAGATGACAGGTCCTACGAGCAGTACTTC. It specifies CASSQDDRSYEQYF.